In this sample, the clone carrying this TCR beta chain turned up many times. The sample originates from a study of spatial heterogeneity in lung cancer. TCR cDNA molecules each carried a unique molecular identifier. MiXCR was run by TCRdb on the 5' RACE reads, yielding one entry per CDR3 protein. The sample lists 10,000 to 15,000 distinct CDR3 sequences, 3% to 4.5% occurring once. V was pared by 5 bases and J by 1 base, with 3 bases between. The CDR3 sequence is 12 residues long. Germline CDR1 reads LNHDA; CDR2 reads SQIVND (reference sequence). Indicated time point: sample taken at primary tumor resection.

The TCR originated in a male donor with early-stage non-small cell lung cancer. The starting material was PBMCs, obtained at surgery. The gene calls are TRBV19 and TRBJ1-5; D not resolved. The CDR3 loop is CASSDSNQPQHF. For the CDR3, the DNA is TGTGCCAGTAGTGACAGCAATCAGCCCCAGCATTTT.